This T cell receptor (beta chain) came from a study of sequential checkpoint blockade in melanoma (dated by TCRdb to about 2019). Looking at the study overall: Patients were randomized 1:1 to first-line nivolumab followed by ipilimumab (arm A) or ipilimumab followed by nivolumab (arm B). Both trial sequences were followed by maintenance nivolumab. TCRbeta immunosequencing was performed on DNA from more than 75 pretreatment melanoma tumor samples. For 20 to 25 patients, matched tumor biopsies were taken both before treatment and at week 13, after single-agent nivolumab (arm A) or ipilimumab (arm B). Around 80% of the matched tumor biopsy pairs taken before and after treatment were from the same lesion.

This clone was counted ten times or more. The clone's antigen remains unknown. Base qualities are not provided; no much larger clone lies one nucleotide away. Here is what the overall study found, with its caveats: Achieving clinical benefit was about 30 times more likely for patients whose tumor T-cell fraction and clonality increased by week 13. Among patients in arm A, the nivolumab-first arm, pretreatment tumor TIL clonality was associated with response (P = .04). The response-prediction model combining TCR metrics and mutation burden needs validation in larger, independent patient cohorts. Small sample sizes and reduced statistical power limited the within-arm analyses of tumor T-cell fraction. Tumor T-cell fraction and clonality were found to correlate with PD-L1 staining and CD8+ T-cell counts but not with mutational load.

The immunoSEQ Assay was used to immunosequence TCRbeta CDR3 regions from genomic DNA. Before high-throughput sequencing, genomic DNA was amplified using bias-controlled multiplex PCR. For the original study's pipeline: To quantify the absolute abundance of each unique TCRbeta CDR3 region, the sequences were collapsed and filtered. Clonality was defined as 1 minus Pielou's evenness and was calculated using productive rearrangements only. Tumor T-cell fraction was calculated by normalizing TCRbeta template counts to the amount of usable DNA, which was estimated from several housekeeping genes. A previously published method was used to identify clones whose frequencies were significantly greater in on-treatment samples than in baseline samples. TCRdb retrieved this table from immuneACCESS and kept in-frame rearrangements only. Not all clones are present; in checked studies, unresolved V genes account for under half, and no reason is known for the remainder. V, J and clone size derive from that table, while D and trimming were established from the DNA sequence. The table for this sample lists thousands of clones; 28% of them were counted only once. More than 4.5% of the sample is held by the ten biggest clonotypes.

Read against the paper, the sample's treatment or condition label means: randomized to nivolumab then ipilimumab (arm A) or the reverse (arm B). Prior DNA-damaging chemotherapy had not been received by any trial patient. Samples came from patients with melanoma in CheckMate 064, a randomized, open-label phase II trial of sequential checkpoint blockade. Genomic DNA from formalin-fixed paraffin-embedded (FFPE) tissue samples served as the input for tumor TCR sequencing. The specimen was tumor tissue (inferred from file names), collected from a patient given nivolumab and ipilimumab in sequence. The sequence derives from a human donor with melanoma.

The encoded CDR3 is CASSQEAGAYGYTF. The base sequence is TGCGCCAGCAGCCAAGAGGCAGGAGCCTATGGCTACACCTTC. The chain joins TRBV4-1 to TRBJ1-2, with the D segment identity uncertain. The germline V gene yields MGHRA for CDR1 and YSYEKL for CDR2. Including the terminal cysteine and phenylalanine, the CDR3 comprises 14 residues. This entry keeps only the CDR3 DNA: 42 bases, framed from base 1. Between the V and J ends, shortened by 0 bases and 4 bases respectively, the junction contains 9 bases.